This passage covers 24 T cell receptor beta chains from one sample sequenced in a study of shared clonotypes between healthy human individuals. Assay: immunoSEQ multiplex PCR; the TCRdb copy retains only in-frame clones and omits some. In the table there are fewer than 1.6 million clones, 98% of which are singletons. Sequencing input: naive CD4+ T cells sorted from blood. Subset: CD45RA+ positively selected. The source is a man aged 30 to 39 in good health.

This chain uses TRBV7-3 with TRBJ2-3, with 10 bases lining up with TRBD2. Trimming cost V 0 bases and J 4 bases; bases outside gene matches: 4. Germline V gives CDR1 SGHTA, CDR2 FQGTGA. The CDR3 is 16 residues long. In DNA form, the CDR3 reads TGTGCCAGCAGCTTAACGAGCGGGAGGGGTGCAGATACGCAGTATTTT. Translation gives CASSLTSGRGADTQYF.

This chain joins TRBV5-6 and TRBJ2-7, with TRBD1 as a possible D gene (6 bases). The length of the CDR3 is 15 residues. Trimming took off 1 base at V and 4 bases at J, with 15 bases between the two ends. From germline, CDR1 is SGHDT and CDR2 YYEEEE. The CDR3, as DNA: TGTGCCAGCAGCTTGCAGGGGCGGACCTTATACGAGCAGTACTTC. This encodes CASSLQGRTLYEQYF.

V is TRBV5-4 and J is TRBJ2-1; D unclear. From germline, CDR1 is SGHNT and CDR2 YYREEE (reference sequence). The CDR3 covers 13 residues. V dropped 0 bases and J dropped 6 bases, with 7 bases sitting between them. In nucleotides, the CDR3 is TGTGCCAGCAGCTTGGCGCGGATCAATGAGCAGTTCTTC. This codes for CASSLARINEQFF.

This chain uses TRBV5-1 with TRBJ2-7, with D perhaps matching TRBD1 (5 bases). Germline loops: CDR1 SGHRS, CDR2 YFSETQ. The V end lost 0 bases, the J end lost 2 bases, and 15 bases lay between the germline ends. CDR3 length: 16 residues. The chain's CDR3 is CASSLGGSVTTYEQYF. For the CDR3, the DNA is TGCGCCAGCAGCTTGGGGGGCTCGGTGACAACCTACGAGCAGTACTTC.

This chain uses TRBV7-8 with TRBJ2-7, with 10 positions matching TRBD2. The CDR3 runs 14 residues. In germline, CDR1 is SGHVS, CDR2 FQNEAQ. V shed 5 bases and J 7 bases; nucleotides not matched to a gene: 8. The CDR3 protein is CASSLLAGVQEQYF. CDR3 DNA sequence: TGTGCCAGCAGCCTCCTAGCGGGAGTACAAGAGCAGTACTTC.

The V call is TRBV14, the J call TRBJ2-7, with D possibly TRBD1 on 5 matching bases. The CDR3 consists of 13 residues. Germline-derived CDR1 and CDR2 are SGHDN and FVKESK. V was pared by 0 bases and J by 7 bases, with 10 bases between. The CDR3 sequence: CASSQDTGGEQYF. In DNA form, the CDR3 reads TGTGCCAGCAGCCAAGATACAGGTGGAGAGCAGTACTTC.

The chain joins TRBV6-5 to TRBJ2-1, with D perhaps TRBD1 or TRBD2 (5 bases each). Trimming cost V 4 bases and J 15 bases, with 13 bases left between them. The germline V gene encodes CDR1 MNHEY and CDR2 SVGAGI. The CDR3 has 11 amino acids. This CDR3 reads CASSSGGVGFF. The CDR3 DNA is TGTGCCAGCAGTTCTGGGGGAGTCGGGTTCTTC.

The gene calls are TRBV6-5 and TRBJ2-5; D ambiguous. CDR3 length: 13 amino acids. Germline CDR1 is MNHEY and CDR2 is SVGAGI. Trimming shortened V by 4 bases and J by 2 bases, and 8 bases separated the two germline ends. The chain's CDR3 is CASSSGRQETQYF. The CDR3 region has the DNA TGTGCCAGCAGTTCGGGCAGACAAGAGACCCAGTACTTC.

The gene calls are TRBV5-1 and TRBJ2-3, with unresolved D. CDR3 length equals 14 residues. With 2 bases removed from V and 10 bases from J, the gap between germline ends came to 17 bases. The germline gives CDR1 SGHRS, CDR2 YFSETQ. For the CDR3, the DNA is TGCGCCAGCAGCTTAAGAGATCGACGGCAATCGCAGTATTTT. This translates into CASSLRDRRQSQYF. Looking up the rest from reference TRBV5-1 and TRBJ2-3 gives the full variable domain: KAGVTQTPRYLIKTRGQQVTLSCSPISGHRSVSWYQQTPGQGLQFLFEYFSETQRNKGNFPGRFSGRQFSNSRSEMNVSTLELGDSALYLCASSLRDRRQSQYFGPGTRLTVL.

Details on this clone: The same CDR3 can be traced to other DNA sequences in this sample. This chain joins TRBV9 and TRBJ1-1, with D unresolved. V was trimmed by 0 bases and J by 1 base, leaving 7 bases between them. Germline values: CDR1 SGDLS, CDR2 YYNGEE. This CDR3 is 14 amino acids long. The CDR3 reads CASSVGPENTEAFF. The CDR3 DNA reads TGTGCCAGCAGCGTAGGCCCGGAGAACACTGAAGCTTTCTTT.

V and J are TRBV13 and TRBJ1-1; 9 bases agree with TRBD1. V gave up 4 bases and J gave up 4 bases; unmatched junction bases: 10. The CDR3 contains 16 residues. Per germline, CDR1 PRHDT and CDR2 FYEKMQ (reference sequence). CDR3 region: CASSSTGGGLGTEAFF. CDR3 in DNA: TGTGCCAGCAGCTCAACAGGGGGCGGGTTGGGCACTGAAGCTTTCTTT.

In DNA form, the CDR3 reads TGTGCCAGCAGCCCGGGGGAGGAGGGGCGCAATAGGGCCAACGTCCTGACTTTC. Amino acid sequence: CASSPGEEGRNRANVLTF. V usage is TRBV28 and J usage is TRBJ2-6, with D possibly being TRBD2 (6 bases). From germline, CDR1 is MDHEN and CDR2 SYDVKM. V was pared by 6 bases and J by 5 bases, with 23 bases between. CDR3 length: 18 residues.

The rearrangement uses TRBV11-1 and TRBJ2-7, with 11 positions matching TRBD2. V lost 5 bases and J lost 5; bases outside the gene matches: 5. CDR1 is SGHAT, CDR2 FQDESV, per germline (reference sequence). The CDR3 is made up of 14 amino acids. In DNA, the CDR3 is TGTGCCAGCAGCCCCATAGCGGGAGGGAACGAGCAGTACTTC. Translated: CASSPIAGGNEQYF.

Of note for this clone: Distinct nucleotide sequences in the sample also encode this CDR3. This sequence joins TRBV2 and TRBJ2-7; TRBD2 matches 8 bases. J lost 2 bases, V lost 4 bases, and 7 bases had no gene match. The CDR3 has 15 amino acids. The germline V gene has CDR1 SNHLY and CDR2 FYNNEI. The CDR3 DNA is TGTGCCAGCAGTGTTCTAGCGGGCGGCCCCTACGAGCAGTACTTC. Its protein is CASSVLAGGPYEQYF.

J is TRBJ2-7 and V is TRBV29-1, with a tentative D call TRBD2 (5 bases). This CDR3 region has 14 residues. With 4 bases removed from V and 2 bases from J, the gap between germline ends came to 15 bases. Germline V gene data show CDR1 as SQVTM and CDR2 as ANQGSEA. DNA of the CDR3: TGCAGCGTTGTCCCCGGGATTTTGGCCTACGAGCAGTACTTC. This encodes CSVVPGILAYEQYF.

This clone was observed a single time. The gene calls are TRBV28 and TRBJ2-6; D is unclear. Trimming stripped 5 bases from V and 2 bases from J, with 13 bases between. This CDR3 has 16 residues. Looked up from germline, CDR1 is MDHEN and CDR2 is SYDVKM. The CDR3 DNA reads TGTGCCAGCAGTAGCTGGGTGCCACCTGGGGCCAACGTCCTGACTTTC. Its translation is CASSSWVPPGANVLTF.

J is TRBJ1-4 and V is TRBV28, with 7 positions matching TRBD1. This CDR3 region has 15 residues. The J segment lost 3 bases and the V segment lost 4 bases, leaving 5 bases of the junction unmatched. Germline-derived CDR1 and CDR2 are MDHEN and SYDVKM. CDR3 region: CASSSRTGSNEKLFF. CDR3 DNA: TGTGCCAGCAGTTCCAGGACAGGATCTAATGAAAAACTGTTTTTT.

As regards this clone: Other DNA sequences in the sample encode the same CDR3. CDR3 in amino acids: CASSLGGLAGVYNEQFF. DNA for the CDR3: TGTGCCAGCAGCTTAGGGGGACTAGCGGGGGTCTACAATGAGCAGTTCTTC. The chain joins TRBV7-9 to TRBJ2-1; 14 bases fit TRBD2. The CDR3 is 17 amino acids. J gave up 3 bases and V 1 base, and 2 bases lay outside the gene matches. Germline lookup yields CDR1 SEHNR and CDR2 FQNEAQ (reference sequence).

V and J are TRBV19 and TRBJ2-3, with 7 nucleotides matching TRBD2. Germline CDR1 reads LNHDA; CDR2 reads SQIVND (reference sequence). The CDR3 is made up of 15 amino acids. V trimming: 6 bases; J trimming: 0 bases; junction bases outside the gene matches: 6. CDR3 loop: CASSLSGTSTDTQYF. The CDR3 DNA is TGTGCCAGTAGCTTAAGCGGGACTAGCACAGATACGCAGTATTTT.

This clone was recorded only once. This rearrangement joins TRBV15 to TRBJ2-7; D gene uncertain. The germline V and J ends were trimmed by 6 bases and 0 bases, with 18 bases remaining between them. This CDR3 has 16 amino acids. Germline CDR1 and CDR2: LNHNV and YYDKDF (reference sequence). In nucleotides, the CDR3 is TGTGCCACCAGTGCCAGCAGGTTACCTACCTCCTACGAGCAGTACTTC. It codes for CATSASRLPTSYEQYF.

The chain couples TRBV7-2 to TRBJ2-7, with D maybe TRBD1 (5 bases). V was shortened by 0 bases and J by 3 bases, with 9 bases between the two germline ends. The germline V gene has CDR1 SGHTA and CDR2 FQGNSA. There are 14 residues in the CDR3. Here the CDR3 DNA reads TGTGCCAGCAGCTTAGCAGCCAGGGACTACGAGCAGTACTTC. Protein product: CASSLAARDYEQYF.

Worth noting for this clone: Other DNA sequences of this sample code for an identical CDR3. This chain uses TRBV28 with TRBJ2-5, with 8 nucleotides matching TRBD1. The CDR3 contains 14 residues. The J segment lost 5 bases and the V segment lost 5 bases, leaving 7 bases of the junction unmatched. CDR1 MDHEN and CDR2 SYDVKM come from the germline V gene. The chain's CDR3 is CASSLTGAGETQYF. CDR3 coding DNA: TGTGCCAGCAGTCTGACAGGGGCGGGGGAGACCCAGTACTTC.

CDR3 loop: CASSPRTRGAYEQYF. Written as DNA, the CDR3 is TGTGCCAGCAGCCCCCGGACTAGGGGAGCCTACGAGCAGTACTTC. V usage is TRBV7-8 and J usage is TRBJ2-7, with 7 bases lining up with TRBD2. Germline V gene lookup returns CDR1 SGHVS and CDR2 FQNEAQ. J was trimmed by 2 bases and V by 5 bases; bases with no gene match: 9. This CDR3 has 15 amino acids.

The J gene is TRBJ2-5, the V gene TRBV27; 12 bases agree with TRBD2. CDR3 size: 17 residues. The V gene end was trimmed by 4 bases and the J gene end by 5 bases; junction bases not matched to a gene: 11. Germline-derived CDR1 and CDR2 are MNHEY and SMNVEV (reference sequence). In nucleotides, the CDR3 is TGTGCCAGCAGTTCTGTGATCACTAGCGGGAGGAGGGAGACCCAGTACTTC. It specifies CASSSVITSGRRETQYF.